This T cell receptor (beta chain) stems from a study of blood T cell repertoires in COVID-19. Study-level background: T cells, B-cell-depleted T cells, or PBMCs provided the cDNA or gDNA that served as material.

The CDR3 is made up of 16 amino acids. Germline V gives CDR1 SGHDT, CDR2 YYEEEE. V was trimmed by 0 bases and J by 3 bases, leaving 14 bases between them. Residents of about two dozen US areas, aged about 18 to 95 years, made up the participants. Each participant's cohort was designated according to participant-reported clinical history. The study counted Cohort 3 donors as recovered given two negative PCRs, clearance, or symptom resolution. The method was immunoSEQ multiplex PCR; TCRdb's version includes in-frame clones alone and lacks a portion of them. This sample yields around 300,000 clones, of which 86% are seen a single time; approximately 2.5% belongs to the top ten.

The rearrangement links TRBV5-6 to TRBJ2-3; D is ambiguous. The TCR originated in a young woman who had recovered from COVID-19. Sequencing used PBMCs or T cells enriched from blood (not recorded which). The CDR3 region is CASSLGPQVLTDTQYF. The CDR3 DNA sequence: TGTGCCAGCAGCTTGGGGCCCCAGGTGCTAACAGATACGCAGTATTTT.